Presented here are 15 T cell receptor beta chains from one specimen sequenced in a study of blood T cell repertoires in COVID-19. Sequenced by immunoSEQ multiplex PCR; TCRdb stores in-frame clones only, minus some. Of nearly 300,000 clones in the sample, around 92% are singletons; the top ten hold less than 3.5%. Sequencing input: PBMCs or T cells enriched from blood (not recorded which). The receptors stem from a woman aged 50 to 60 who had been exposed to COVID-19.

The J gene is TRBJ2-7, the V gene TRBV5-1; D is ambiguous. From germline, CDR1 is SGHRS and CDR2 YFSETQ. Trimming cost V 3 bases and J 0 bases, with 13 bases left between them. The CDR3 extends over 15 amino acids. CDR3 loop: CASSSSWATSYEQYF. CDR3 sequence (DNA): TGCGCCAGCAGCTCCTCCTGGGCAACCTCCTACGAGCAGTACTTC.

The genes are TRBV7-9 and TRBJ2-3; D unclear. V lost 2 bases and J 6 bases, leaving 12 bases between the germline ends. This CDR3 comprises 14 residues. The germline V gene has CDR1 SEHNR and CDR2 FQNEAQ (reference sequence). This CDR3 reads CASSLSRSADTQYF. DNA of the CDR3: TGTGCCAGCAGCTTATCTCGTTCTGCGGATACGCAGTATTTT. Full variable domain (remainder filled in from reference TRBV7-9 and TRBJ2-3): DTGVSQNPRHKITKRGQNVTFRCDPISEHNRLYWYRQTLGQGPEFLTYFQNEAQLEKSRLLSDRFSAERPKGSFSTLEIQRTEQGDSAMYLCASSLSRSADTQYFGPGTRLTVL.

The V call is TRBV7-8, the J call TRBJ2-1; 8 bases agree with TRBD1. The V and J ends lost 3 bases and 7 bases, in that order; junction bases with no gene match: 8. CDR3 size: 15 residues. Germline V lookup: CDR1 SGHVS, CDR2 FQNEAQ. CDR3 loop: CASSFGQGVRNEQFF. In nucleotides, the CDR3 is TGTGCCAGCAGCTTCGGACAGGGTGTAAGGAATGAGCAGTTCTTC.

The chain has TRBV27 and TRBJ1-6; TRBD1 might be the D (6 bases). Germline V gene sequence: CDR1 MNHEY, CDR2 SMNVEV (reference sequence). V was clipped by 9 bases and J by 4 bases, with 13 bases between them. The CDR3 extends over 14 amino acids. The CDR3 DNA reads as TGTGCCAGTAACCAACAGGGATATAATTCACCCCTCCACTTT. It yields the protein CASNQQGYNSPLHF.

The V and J genes are TRBV28 and TRBJ1-2; 7 positions agree with TRBD1. The CDR3 runs to 13 residues. CDR1 and CDR2 (germline): MDHEN, SYDVKM. The V gene end was trimmed by 5 bases and the J gene end by 8 bases; junction bases not matched to a gene: 8. The chain's CDR3 is CASSSDRAKGYTF. The CDR3 region has the DNA TGTGCCAGCAGTAGTGACAGGGCTAAAGGCTACACCTTC.

The J gene is TRBJ2-2, the V gene TRBV4-2; D unclear. V lost 1 base, J lost 0 bases, and 9 bases lay in between. The germline V gene encodes CDR1 LGHNA and CDR2 YNFKEQ. The CDR3 totals 16 residues. The CDR3 spells CASSQGPAANTGELFF. The CDR3 DNA follows: TGTGCCAGCAGCCAAGGTCCCGCGGCGAACACCGGGGAGCTGTTTTTT.

The rearrangement joins TRBV4-1 to TRBJ1-1, with TRBD1 matching 9 bases. Per germline, CDR1 MGHRA and CDR2 YSYEKL. V shed 3 bases, J shed 0 bases, and the junction held 14 bases outside the gene matches. The CDR3 is 19 residues long. The DNA of the CDR3 is TGCGCCAGCAGCCAGGTCTGGGCAGGGACAGGGCCTATGAACACTGAAGCTTTCTTT. Encoded protein: CASSQVWAGTGPMNTEAFF.

The chain employs TRBV12-2 and TRBJ1-5; TRBD1 is taken as the D call from the table, unchecked against the DNA. TRBV12-2 is shown as a pseudogene. The CDR3 covers 17 residues. The CDR3 loop reads CASRLTRDSYSNQPQHF. The CDR3 DNA sequence: TGTGCAAGTCGCTTAACACGGGACAGTTATAGCAATCAGCCCCAGCATTTT.

Turning to this clone: Other DNA sequences in this sample translate to the same CDR3. The chain has TRBV2 and TRBJ1-6; D remains ambiguous. V was pared by 4 bases and J by 5 bases, with 3 bases between. The CDR3 runs to 12 residues. Germline CDR1 is SNHLY and CDR2 is FYNNEI. The CDR3 sequence is CASSGNNSPLHF. The CDR3 DNA reads TGTGCCAGCAGTGGTAATAATTCACCCCTCCACTTT.

The chain recombines TRBV6-1 with TRBJ1-1, with no clear D. The ends were cut back, 0 bases at V and 1 base at J, with 9 bases in the middle. This CDR3 has 15 residues. From germline, CDR1 is MNHNS and CDR2 SASEGT. Written as DNA, the CDR3 is TGTGCCAGCAGTGAAGCGGGCAGATGGAACACTGAAGCTTTCTTT. Translation gives CASSEAGRWNTEAFF.

This chain uses TRBV7-9 with TRBJ2-5; 8 bases are a match to TRBD1. Looked up from germline, CDR1 is SEHNR and CDR2 is FQNEAQ (reference sequence). CDR3 size: 14 residues. With 4 bases clipped from V and 5 bases from J, the junction kept 6 bases outside the gene matches. This CDR3 is CASSSAGGWETQYF. The CDR3 bases are TGTGCCAGCAGCTCGGCAGGGGGCTGGGAGACCCAGTACTTC.

This rearrangement joins TRBV3-1 (or the pseudogene TRBV3-2) to TRBJ1-2, with TRBD1 as a possible D gene (6 bases). This CDR3 is 14 amino acids long. Germline CDR1 LGHDT, CDR2 YNNKEL (reference sequence). V was trimmed by 0 bases and J by 8 bases, leaving 13 bases between them. The CDR3 protein is CASSQDYGGRGYTF. The CDR3 nucleotides are TGTGCCAGCAGCCAAGATTACGGGGGGCGCGGCTACACCTTC.

The chain joins TRBV6-1 to TRBJ1-5, with D unclear. The CDR3 spans 12 residues. CDR1 and CDR2 (germline): MNHNS, SASEGT. Between the trimmed V and J ends, which lost 1 base and 7 bases, there was a span of 5 bases. The CDR3 is CASSEGHQPQHF. The CDR3 coding sequence is TGTGCCAGCAGTGAAGGACACCAGCCCCAGCATTTT.

V and J are TRBV29-1 and TRBJ1-2; 7 bases fit TRBD1. CDR1 is SQVTM and CDR2 is ANQGSEA in the germline V gene. Trimming cost V 6 bases and J 8 bases; bases outside gene matches: 9. The CDR3 is 12 residues long. The chain's CDR3 is CSVGTDVEGYTF. The CDR3 coding sequence is TGCAGCGTAGGGACAGACGTGGAGGGCTACACCTTC.

The chain carries TRBV15 and TRBJ1-2, with D tentatively TRBD1 (5 bases). From germline, CDR1 is LNHNV and CDR2 YYDKDF (reference sequence). The V gene lost 0 bases and the J gene lost 8 bases, with 19 bases spanning the gap. CDR3 length: 16 amino acids. The CDR3 bases are TGTGCCACCAGCAGAGATATCGGGGGTCAGGTACGGGGCTACACCTTC. The encoded protein is CATSRDIGGQVRGYTF. The whole variable domain, filled in from reference TRBV15 and TRBJ1-2, reads DAMVIQNPRYQVTQFGKPVTLSCSQTLNHNVMYWYQQKSSQAPKLLFHYYDKDFNNEADTPDNFQSRRPNTSFCFLDIRSPGLGDTAMYLCATSRDIGGQVRGYTFGSGTRLTVV.